This T cell receptor (beta chain) was obtained from a study of blood T cells in healthy people across ages. This clonotype was seen many times. Next came a second PCR, run for about 6 to 11 cycles, which used a sample-barcoded 5' primer along with a J-beta primer mix. From the 5' RACE reads, TCRdb called clonotypes with MiXCR, one entry per CDR3 protein. There are about 1,500,000 distinct CDR3 sequences in the sample; roughly 30% occur only once, and about 7.7% lies in the top ten. Sequences were obtained from blood. This receptor was taken from a woman in her thirties in good health.

CDR3: CASSLGQPNYEQYF. The DNA of the CDR3 is TGTGCCAGCAGCTTAGGGCAGCCCAACTACGAGCAGTACTTC. The rearrangement links TRBV7-9 to TRBJ2-7; D gene unclear. The CDR3 sequence is 14 residues long. From germline, CDR1 is SEHNR and CDR2 FQNEAQ (reference sequence). V lost 1 base and J 3 bases, leaving 10 bases between the germline ends. The entire variable domain, with the rest obtained from reference TRBV7-9 and TRBJ2-7, is as follows: DTGVSQNPRHKITKRGQNVTFRCDPISEHNRLYWYRQTLGQGPEFLTYFQNEAQLEKSRLLSDRFSAERPKGSFSTLEIQRTEQGDSAMYLCASSLGQPNYEQYFGPGTRLTVT.